This T cell receptor (beta chain) was profiled in a study of T cell responses to AZD1222 COVID-19 vaccine. Deletions cut 2 bases from V and 5 bases from J, with 6 bases between. Germline values: CDR1 SGHTA, CDR2 FQGTGA. The CDR3 is 13 amino acids. Method: immunoSEQ multiplex PCR; TCRdb's copy keeps in-frame clones and lacks some. The sample holds tens of thousands of clones, approximately 90% seen once. The TCR originated in an adult who received the AZD1222 COVID-19 vaccine. The material was peripheral blood, obtained 28 days after the second AZD1222 dose. The chain combines TRBV7-3 with TRBJ2-2; D gene unclear. CDR3 in DNA: TGTGCCAGCAGCTTAGCGGAGACCGGGGAGCTGTTTTTT. Protein product: CASSLAETGELFF.